This T cell receptor beta chain was sequenced for a study of Ad26.COV2.S vaccination and SARS-CoV-2 variants. Described treatment: around 19 received Ad26.COV2.S at low or high dose, single or two shots; about 5 received placebo; per-sample allocation not given. Specimen acquisition occurred on day 63 following the initial vaccine or placebo injection. Data came from immunoSEQ multiplex PCR; TCRdb stores just in-frame clones and leaves some out. The sample contains 400,000 to 500,000 clones, 70% to 90% of which appear only once. The J segment lost 4 bases and the V segment lost 0 bases, leaving 5 bases of the junction unmatched. Germline V gene lookup returns CDR1 LGHDT and CDR2 YNNKEL (reference sequence). The CDR3 extends over 17 amino acids.

The sequence came from a person between 18 and 65 years old who received the Ad26.COV2.S COVID-19 vaccine or a placebo. The V call is TRBV3-1 (or the pseudogene TRBV3-2), the J call TRBJ2-2; 10 bases are shared with TRBD2. Specimen: peripheral blood, collected in a trial of Ad26.COV2.S vaccine versus placebo. The DNA for the CDR3 is TGTGCCAGCAGCCAAGACTTAGCGGGGGGTGTCACCGGGGAGCTGTTTTTT. Protein product: CASSQDLAGGVTGELFF.